This T cell receptor beta chain was profiled in a study of OX40 agonist ivuxolimab in advanced cancers. The study's findings and limits: Among T cells, CD8+ cells averaged more expanded clones than CD4+ cells. Both CD4+ and CD8+ T cell populations in blood had undergone clonal expansion by week 6 at 0.1 to 3.0 mg/kg.

Note on this clone: Its target is unknown.

Sequencing used immunoSEQ multiplex PCR; TCRdb keeps in-frame clones, though not all of them. The sample shows about 77,000 clones, around 83% of them seen only once. The germline V gene encodes CDR1 LNHDA and CDR2 SQIVND (reference sequence). This CDR3 has 16 residues. Trimming left V 1 base short and J 4 bases short, with 11 bases between. The source of this sequence is an adult with an advanced solid tumor such as melanoma, head and neck, liver or kidney cancer. The V and J genes are TRBV19 and TRBJ2-6; possibly TRBD1 for D (5 bases). The starting material was CD4+ or CD8+ T cells sorted from blood, obtained in a trial of the OX40 agonist ivuxolimab. For the CDR3, the DNA is TGTGCCAGTAGTATAGTCCAGGGTCTGGGGGCCAACGTCCTGACTTTC. Translated, it gives CASSIVQGLGANVLTF. The variable domain in full, completed from reference TRBV19 and TRBJ2-6, reads DGGITQSPKYLFRKEGQNVTLSCEQNLNHDAMYWYRQDPGQGLRLIYYSQIVNDFQKGDIAEGYSVSREKKESFPLTVTSAQKNPTAFYLCASSIVQGLGANVLTFGAGSRLTVL.